What follows are 7 T cell receptor beta chains derived from one specimen sequenced in a study of blood T cells in healthy people across ages. The second PCR ran roughly 7 to 12 cycles with a sample-barcoded 5' primer and J-beta primers. TCRdb ran MiXCR on the 5' RACE reads and lists one entry per CDR3 protein. The sample carries approximately 600,000 distinct CDR3 sequences, roughly 50% recorded once. Sample: blood. All receptors derive from a man in his 60s in good health.

The rearrangement uses TRBV3-1 and TRBJ2-1, with D possibly being TRBD1 (5 bases). CDR3 length equals 14 residues. Germline CDR1 is LGHDT and CDR2 is YNNKEL (reference sequence). Deletions cut 4 bases from V and 9 bases from J, with 16 bases between. The CDR3 sequence: CASSPYEQAGEQFF. DNA of the CDR3: TGTGCCAGCAGCCCCTACGAACAGGCCGGTGAGCAGTTCTTC.

The CDR3 region has the DNA TGTGCCAGCACCCACGGGGGGGGGCACTACGAGCAGTACTTC. Translated, it gives CASTHGGGHYEQYF. This rearrangement joins TRBV11-2 to TRBJ2-1; 8 bases are a match to TRBD2. The J call is doubtful: the DNA matches TRBJ2-7 better. The CDR3 totals 14 residues. Germline V CDR1 and CDR2: SGHAT, FQNNGV.

The chain links TRBV20-1 to TRBJ1-1; D may be TRBD1 (5 bases). In germline, CDR1 is DFQATT, CDR2 SNEGSKA (reference sequence). V lost 5 bases, J lost 4 bases, and 17 bases lay in between. The CDR3 is 14 residues long. CDR3 sequence (DNA): TGCAGTGCTCCCTTTAGGGACTGGAGCACTGAAGCTTTCTTT. Protein: CSAPFRDWSTEAFF.

The chain joins TRBV5-1 to TRBJ2-7; TRBD1 might be the D (5 bases). The CDR3 contains 14 residues. Trimming shortened V by 1 base and J by 1 base, and 9 bases separated the two germline ends. Germline CDR1 SGHRS, CDR2 YFSETQ. The DNA for the CDR3 is TGCGCCAGCAGCTTGTCCAGGGCGTCCTACGAGCAGTACTTC. Residues: CASSLSRASYEQYF.

The table lists this clonotype with a few counts. The chain joins TRBV7-9 to TRBJ1-2; D is perhaps TRBD1 (5 bases). The CDR3 totals 15 residues. The germline V gene encodes CDR1 SEHNR and CDR2 FQNEAQ (reference sequence). The ends were cut back, 1 base at V and 6 bases at J, with 15 bases in the middle. The CDR3 region has the DNA TGTGCCAGCAGCTTAGGCATAGGGGTGGTTGATGGCTACACCTTC. Translating gives CASSLGIGVVDGYTF. Full variable domain (missing parts from reference TRBV7-9 and TRBJ1-2): DTGVSQNPRHKITKRGQNVTFRCDPISEHNRLYWYRQTLGQGPEFLTYFQNEAQLEKSRLLSDRFSAERPKGSFSTLEIQRTEQGDSAMYLCASSLGIGVVDGYTFGSGTRLTVV.

The sample holds a few counts of this clonotype. J is TRBJ2-3 and V is TRBV11-2, with D perhaps matching TRBD2 (7 bases). This CDR3 contains 13 residues. V shed 8 bases and J shed 2 bases, with 11 bases lying between them. In germline, CDR1 is SGHAT, CDR2 FQNNGV. The CDR3 region has the DNA TGTGCCAGCTGCCGGGGGGCCACAGATACGCAGTATTTT. Translation: CASCRGATDTQYF.

The chain has TRBV3-1 and TRBJ1-1; tentative D call: TRBD1 (6 bases). CDR3 length: 14 residues. The germline V gene encodes CDR1 LGHDT and CDR2 YNNKEL (reference sequence). V was cut by 3 bases and J by 4 bases, with 12 bases left in between. The CDR3 loop is CASSQGARSTEAFF. In nucleotides, the CDR3 is TGTGCCAGCAGCCAGGGGGCACGGAGCACTGAAGCTTTCTTT.